These 24 T cell receptor beta chains originate from one sample sequenced in a study of blood T cells in healthy people across ages (dated by TCRdb to 2013 to 2016). The library was prepared using 5' RACE. A second roughly 6 to 12 cycle PCR used a sample-barcoded 5' primer and a J-beta primer mix. TCRdb trimmed public reads at Q25 via fastp, called clones via MiXCR and kept in-frame beta chains. Every distinct CDR3 protein forms one entry, paired with its most common genes and DNA. The sample includes around 2 million distinct CDR3 sequences, with approximately 39% observed a single time. The biggest ten clones account for roughly 23% of the sample. The sample consisted of blood. These receptors were obtained from a human donor in good health.

This chain joins TRBV21-1 and TRBJ1-1; TRBD1 is the table's D call, not checked against the DNA. TRBV21-1 is classified as a pseudogene. The length of the CDR3 is 16 residues. The chain's CDR3 is CASSGTGEIEVTEAFF. CDR3 bases: TGTGCCAGCAGCGGGACAGGGGAAATTGAGGTTACTGAAGCTTTCTTT.

CDR3 loop: CASSRTRGTDTQYF. CDR3 DNA: TGTGCCAGCAGCCGCACTCGCGGGACAGATACGCAGTATTTT. The chain couples TRBV11-2 to TRBJ2-3, with a possible D match to TRBD2 (5 bases). The CDR3 is made up of 14 amino acids. From germline, CDR1 is SGHAT and CDR2 FQNNGV. Trimming shortened V by 5 bases and J by 3 bases, and 12 bases separated the two germline ends. The entire variable domain, with the rest obtained from reference TRBV11-2 and TRBJ2-3, is as follows: EAGVAQSPRYKIIEKRQSVAFWCNPISGHATLYWYQQILGQGPKLLIQFQNNGVVDDSQLPKDRFSAERLKGVDSTLKIQPAKLEDSAVYLCASSRTRGTDTQYFGPGTRLTVL.

There are a few counts of this clonotype. V usage is TRBV24-1 and J usage is TRBJ2-7; 8 positions match TRBD1. This CDR3 has 16 residues. From germline, CDR1 is KGHDR and CDR2 SFDVKD. The ends lost 3 bases at V and 5 bases at J; junction bases unmatched: 11. The chain's CDR3 is CATSDPGGVKANEQYF. The CDR3 DNA follows: TGTGCCACCAGTGATCCAGGGGGCGTAAAAGCAAACGAGCAGTACTTC.

The chain couples TRBV4-1 to TRBJ2-7; D may be TRBD1 or TRBD2 (8 bases each). The CDR3 length is 14 residues. Germline CDR1 MGHRA, CDR2 YSYEKL. Trimming stripped 1 base from V and 6 bases from J, with 13 bases between. The chain's CDR3 is CASSQGQGTSEQYF. The CDR3 nucleotides are TGCGCCAGCAGCCAAGGACAGGGGACTAGCGAGCAGTACTTC.

The V gene is TRBV12-3 or TRBV12-4, the J gene TRBJ2-7; D may be TRBD1 or TRBD2 (5 bases each). The CDR3 runs 13 residues. V lost 5 bases, J lost 3 bases, and 11 bases lay in between. The CDR3 spells CASSNGADYEQYF. The DNA of the CDR3 is TGTGCCAGCAGTAACGGGGCAGACTACGAGCAGTACTTC.

This CDR3 reads CASSSGLAGGLSRADTQYF. CDR3 nucleotides: TGTGCCAGCAGCTCGGGTTTGGCGGGGGGGCTATCCCGCGCAGATACGCAGTATTTT. The V gene is TRBV7-2, the J gene TRBJ2-3, with TRBD2 matching over 9 bases. The trim removed 4 bases at V and 4 bases at J, leaving 18 bases unmatched. The CDR3 extends over 19 amino acids. Germline V gene data show CDR1 as SGHTA and CDR2 as FQGNSA.

This clonotype was counted between two and nine times. The genes are TRBV11-2 and TRBJ2-2; 7 nucleotides match TRBD1. V trimming: 4 bases; J trimming: 4 bases; junction bases outside the gene matches: 3. Germline V CDR1 and CDR2: SGHAT, FQNNGV. This CDR3 is built from 14 residues. In DNA form, the CDR3 reads TGTGCCAGCAGCTCGACAGGGTCCACCGGGGAGCTGTTTTTT. This encodes CASSSTGSTGELFF.

The chain recombines TRBV20-1 with TRBJ1-2; D might be TRBD1 (6 bases). Trimming removed 7 bases at V and 4 bases at J, with 16 bases between. The CDR3 loop spans 13 amino acids. Germline V gives CDR1 DFQATT, CDR2 SNEGSKA (reference sequence). The CDR3 loop is CSVFPGGSYGYTF. For the CDR3, the DNA is TGCAGTGTATTTCCGGGGGGCTCCTATGGCTACACCTTC.

The sample holds a few counts of this clonotype. The chain couples TRBV29-1 to TRBJ2-7, with D uncertain. V lost 5 bases and J lost 4, with 12 bases in between. The CDR3 runs to 12 residues. Looked up from germline, CDR1 is SQVTM and CDR2 is ANQGSEA. The CDR3 DNA sequence: TGCAGCGTTCTGAAGGATTCTTACGAGCAGTACTTC. As protein: CSVLKDSYEQYF.

The gene calls are TRBV4-2 and TRBJ2-1; D is unresolved. The CDR3 runs to 14 residues. V was clipped by 2 bases and J by 10 bases, with 15 bases between them. The germline V gene encodes CDR1 LGHNA and CDR2 YNFKEQ. The CDR3 DNA is TGTGCCAGCAGCCAAACCCATCTCGTCAACGAGCAGTTCTTC. It encodes CASSQTHLVNEQFF.

This clonotype was detected only a few times. The DNA of the CDR3 is TGTGCCAGCAGTCTCGAGCCCATCGGCACCCTCCACTTT. Its protein is CASSLEPIGTLHF. The V call is TRBV12-3 or TRBV12-4, the J call TRBJ1-6; the D is unclear. This CDR3 is 13 amino acids long. Deletions cut 5 bases from V and 14 bases from J, with 16 bases between.

The V and J genes are TRBV7-2 and TRBJ1-1; D perhaps matches TRBD1 (6 bases). The CDR3 extends over 16 amino acids. Germline CDR1 reads SGHTA; CDR2 reads FQGNSA. V lost 5 bases, J lost 10 bases, and 26 bases lay in between. The CDR3 DNA reads TGTGCCAGCAGCCCCGCCTCGGGGGGGCTAAAAGCTGGAGCTTTCTTT. This gives the protein CASSPASGGLKAGAFF.

This chain links TRBV7-9 with TRBJ2-1, with D uncertain. Germline V lookup: CDR1 SEHNR, CDR2 FQNEAQ (reference sequence). The CDR3 has 15 amino acids. V was clipped by 1 base and J by 5 bases, with 12 bases between them. The CDR3 here is CASSLGGRRHNEQFF. The CDR3 DNA sequence: TGTGCCAGCAGCTTAGGAGGTAGGCGGCACAATGAGCAGTTCTTC. Filled out from reference TRBV7-9 and TRBJ2-1, the complete variable domain reads DTGVSQNPRHKITKRGQNVTFRCDPISEHNRLYWYRQTLGQGPEFLTYFQNEAQLEKSRLLSDRFSAERPKGSFSTLEIQRTEQGDSAMYLCASSLGGRRHNEQFFGPGTRLTVL.

This clonotype appeared a few times. This chain connects TRBV7-8 to TRBJ1-1; 7 bases line up with TRBD1. This CDR3 has 16 residues. After removal of 5 bases from V and 7 bases from J, the junction contained 16 bases not matched to a gene. The V gene's germline CDR1 is SGHVS and CDR2 FQNEAQ. CDR3 region: CASSPVPGTAYVEAFF. In DNA, the CDR3 is TGTGCCAGCAGCCCAGTACCGGGGACAGCTTACGTTGAAGCTTTCTTT.

This sequence joins TRBV15 and TRBJ1-6; no reliable D call. Germline V lookup: CDR1 LNHNV, CDR2 YYDKDF (reference sequence). The V end was cut by 3 bases, the J end by 8 bases, with 17 bases between. The CDR3 runs to 16 residues. The CDR3 loop reads CATSRPDASADSPLHF. The CDR3 DNA is TGTGCCACCAGCAGGCCCGACGCTTCCGCCGATTCACCCCTCCACTTT.

J is TRBJ2-7 and V is TRBV7-2, with D unresolved. The ends were cut back, 5 bases at V and 3 bases at J, with 8 bases in the middle. Germline V gives CDR1 SGHTA, CDR2 FQGNSA. This CDR3 has 12 residues. DNA for the CDR3: TGTGCCAGCAGCGCCTTACTCTACGAGCAGTACTTC. It codes for CASSALLYEQYF. The full variable domain, in which reference TRBV7-2 and TRBJ2-7 provide the parts outside the CDR3, is GAGVSQSPSNKVTEKGKDVELRCDPISGHTALYWYRQSLGQGLEFLIYFQGNSAPDKSGLPSDRFSAERTGGSVSTLTIQRTQQEDSAVYLCASSALLYEQYFGPGTRLTVT.

The CDR3, as DNA: TGCAGTGCCTTTGGGGAACAGGGGTTCGGCCAAGAGACCCAGTACTTC. Residues: CSAFGEQGFGQETQYF. This chain joins TRBV20-1 and TRBJ2-5; 7 nucleotides line up with TRBD1. Trimming cost V 6 bases and J 1 base; bases outside gene matches: 14. CDR3 length: 16 residues. Germline values: CDR1 DFQATT, CDR2 SNEGSKA (reference sequence).

This clonotype was counted a few times. The rearrangement links TRBV15 to TRBJ1-5, with 9 nucleotides matching TRBD1. V was clipped by 3 bases and J by 6 bases; unmatched bases: 6. Germline lookup yields CDR1 LNHNV and CDR2 YYDKDF (reference sequence). CDR3 size: 15 residues. The CDR3 DNA sequence: TGTGCCACCAGCAGTGAAGGGACAGGGATTCAGCCCCAGCATTTT. Amino acid sequence: CATSSEGTGIQPQHF.

In this sample, this clonotype turned up a few times. The gene calls are TRBV7-9 and TRBJ1-1, with D uncertain. V was shortened by 3 bases and J by 7 bases, with 12 bases between the two germline ends. The CDR3 sequence is 13 residues long. Germline V CDR1 and CDR2: SEHNR, FQNEAQ (reference sequence). The CDR3 here is CASSFPGKLEAFF. The CDR3 DNA reads TGTGCCAGCAGCTTTCCCGGGAAACTTGAAGCTTTCTTT.

This clonotype was observed a few times. This rearrangement joins TRBV6-5 to TRBJ2-1; D gene unclear. The CDR3 extends over 18 amino acids. Germline assignment: CDR1 MNHEY and CDR2 SVGAGI. Trimming stripped 0 bases from V and 6 bases from J, with 21 bases between. The CDR3 DNA is TGTGCCAGCAGTTACTCTGGGCCCACAGCCTTGAGAGTCAATGAGCAGTTCTTC. Translation gives CASSYSGPTALRVNEQFF.

This chain joins TRBV7-9 and TRBJ2-7; 8 bases are shared with TRBD1. The CDR3 has 16 residues. Looked up from germline, CDR1 is SEHNR and CDR2 is FQNEAQ (reference sequence). Trimming at V came to 4 bases and at J to 0 bases, leaving 8 bases not matched to a gene. The CDR3 reads CASSSWPGQDSYEQYF. The DNA for the CDR3 is TGTGCCAGCAGCTCTTGGCCGGGACAGGACTCCTACGAGCAGTACTTC.

This chain's CDR3 is CASRKAGNEQYF. The CDR3 DNA reads as TGTGCCAGCAGAAAGGCGGGGAATGAGCAGTACTTC. V and J are TRBV6-5 and TRBJ2-7, with D tentatively TRBD2 (6 bases). The germline V gene encodes CDR1 MNHEY and CDR2 SVGAGI. The V and J ends lost 6 bases and 7 bases respectively, with 13 bases between them. The CDR3 consists of 12 residues.

The chain couples TRBV27 to TRBJ1-5, with 9 bases matching TRBD1. The length of the CDR3 is 15 residues. In germline, CDR1 is MNHEY, CDR2 SMNVEV (reference sequence). The junction had 11 bases not matched to a gene; V was cut back by 10 bases and J by 4 bases. CDR3 sequence reads: CATGTGGQYNQPQHF. The CDR3 bases are TGTGCCACCGGAACAGGGGGCCAATATAATCAGCCCCAGCATTTT.

This chain uses TRBV12-3 or TRBV12-4 with TRBJ1-3; D might be TRBD1 (5 bases). V was clipped by 3 bases and J by 3 bases, with 9 bases between them. This CDR3 comprises 14 residues. Here the CDR3 reads CASSFRDGGNTIYF. For the CDR3, the DNA is TGTGCCAGCAGTTTCCGGGACGGTGGAAACACCATATATTTT.